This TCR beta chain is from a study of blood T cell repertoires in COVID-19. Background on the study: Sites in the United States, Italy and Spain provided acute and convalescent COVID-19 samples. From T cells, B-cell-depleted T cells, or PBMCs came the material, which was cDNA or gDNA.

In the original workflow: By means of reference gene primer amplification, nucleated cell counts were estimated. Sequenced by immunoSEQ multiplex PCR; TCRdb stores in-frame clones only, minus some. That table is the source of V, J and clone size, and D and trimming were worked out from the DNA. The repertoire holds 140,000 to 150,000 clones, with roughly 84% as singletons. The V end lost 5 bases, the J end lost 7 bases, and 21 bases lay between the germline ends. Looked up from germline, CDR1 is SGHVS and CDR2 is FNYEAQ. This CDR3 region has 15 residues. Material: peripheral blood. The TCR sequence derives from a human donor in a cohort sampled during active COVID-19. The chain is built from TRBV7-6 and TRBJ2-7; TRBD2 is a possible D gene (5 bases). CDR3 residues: CASSPRAGVGGEQYF. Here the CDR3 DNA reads TGTGCCAGCAGCCCCCGGGCCGGGGTGGGCGGGGAGCAGTACTTC.